One sample yielded the 22 T cell receptor beta chains listed below, sequenced in a study of shared clonotypes between healthy human individuals (dated by TCRdb to about 2020). The library was built by means of the immunoSEQ multiplex PCR assay. The clones in this table, taken by TCRdb from immuneACCESS, are in-frame only. Not every clone is retained; where verified, under half of the shortfall comes from an unresolved V gene, and the cause of the rest is unknown. Within this sample are 2,500,000 or so clones, with 85% to 95% of them counted one time only. The ten largest clonotypes hold 0.37% of the sample. Sequenced material: naive CD4+ T cells from PBMCs. Explained via the paper, the cell subset or site label denotes: CD45RA+ positively selected. All receptors come from a man aged 18 to 30 in good health. Some clones in this sample may be carry-over from other donors' samples.

V and J are TRBV5-1 and TRBJ1-3; D not resolved. Germline assignment: CDR1 SGHRS and CDR2 YFSETQ. The ends were cut back, 1 base at V and 0 bases at J, with 11 bases in the middle. The CDR3 runs to 16 residues. CDR3 amino acids: CASSLNQASSGNTIYF. DNA for the CDR3: TGCGCCAGCAGCTTGAACCAGGCCAGCTCTGGAAACACCATATATTTT. Variable domain in full (rest from reference TRBV5-1 and TRBJ1-3): KAGVTQTPRYLIKTRGQQVTLSCSPISGHRSVSWYQQTPGQGLQFLFEYFSETQRNKGNFPGRFSGRQFSNSRSEMNVSTLELGDSALYLCASSLNQASSGNTIYFGEGSWLTVV.

This clone is a singleton in its sample. V is TRBV9 and J is TRBJ2-1; D is unresolved. This CDR3 has 12 residues. In germline, CDR1 is SGDLS, CDR2 YYNGEE. Between the trimmed V and J ends, which lost 0 bases and 4 bases, there was a span of 2 bases. The CDR3 coding sequence is TGTGCCAGCAGCGTAGAATACAATGAGCAGTTCTTC. Translating gives CASSVEYNEQFF.

The chain combines TRBV6-6 with TRBJ2-5; D unresolved. There are 13 residues in the CDR3. Germline values: CDR1 MNHNY, CDR2 SVGAGI (reference sequence). Trimming cost V 7 bases and J 2 bases, with 11 bases left between them. The CDR3 sequence: CASMRSTQETQYF. For the CDR3, the DNA is TGTGCCAGCATGAGGAGCACTCAAGAGACCCAGTACTTC.

V is TRBV4-2 and J is TRBJ2-7; D is uncertain. CDR3 size: 17 residues. Germline CDR1 and CDR2: LGHNA and YNFKEQ. Trimming cost V 1 base and J 1 base, with 17 bases left between them. The CDR3 DNA is TGTGCCAGCAGCCAAGGAGGTTCGCCCAGCGCGTCCTACGAGCAGTACTTC. Residues: CASSQGGSPSASYEQYF.

V gene TRBV28 combines with J gene TRBJ2-3; TRBD1 matches at 7 bases. Germline loops: CDR1 MDHEN, CDR2 SYDVKM. The ends lost 4 bases at V and 1 base at J; junction bases unmatched: 5. The CDR3 is 15 residues long. The CDR3 bases are TGTGCCAGCAGTTCCCAGGGGGACGGCACAGATACGCAGTATTTT. Amino acids: CASSSQGDGTDTQYF.

The J gene is TRBJ2-3, the V gene TRBV27; TRBD2 matches at 9 bases. J was trimmed by 3 bases and V by 6 bases; bases with no gene match: 1. CDR3 size: 13 residues. The germline CDR1 and CDR2 sequences are MNHEY and SMNVEV (reference sequence). DNA for the CDR3: TGTGCCAGCAGGGGACTAGCAACAGATACGCAGTATTTT. Translation: CASRGLATDTQYF.

The table lists this clone with a few counts. V and J are TRBV10-3 and TRBJ1-3; perhaps TRBD1 as D (5 bases). In germline, CDR1 is ENHRY, CDR2 SYGVKD. The V gene lost 9 bases and the J gene lost 2 bases, with 14 bases spanning the gap. The CDR3 sequence is 14 residues long. CDR3: CAIRPREAGNTIYF. CDR3 sequence (DNA): TGTGCCATTCGTCCCAGGGAGGCTGGAAACACCATATATTTT.

In DNA, the CDR3 is TGTGCCAGTAGTCCCTGGACAGGGGCCCAGGATGGCTACACCTTC. As protein: CASSPWTGAQDGYTF. The V gene is TRBV19, the J gene TRBJ1-2, with TRBD1 matching 9 bases. CDR3 size: 15 residues. V lost 5 bases, J lost 6 bases, and 10 bases stayed unmatched. CDR1 LNHDA and CDR2 SQIVND come from the germline V gene (reference sequence).

The J gene is TRBJ1-6, the V gene TRBV5-6; TRBD1 is a possible D gene (5 bases). The germline V gene encodes CDR1 SGHDT and CDR2 YYEEEE. The V end was cut by 0 bases, the J end by 12 bases, with 16 bases between. CDR3 length equals 15 residues. The CDR3 region has the DNA TGTGCCAGCAGCTTGGGGACCGGTCAGGGAGGACCCCTCCACTTT. Translation gives CASSLGTGQGGPLHF.

The rearrangement joins TRBV29-1 to TRBJ1-1, with D unresolved. CDR1 and CDR2 from the germline V gene are SQVTM and ANQGSEA. Trimming shortened V by 4 bases and J by 3 bases, and 15 bases separated the two germline ends. CDR3 length equals 14 residues. CDR3 amino acids: CSVATTSWDTEAFF. In DNA form, the CDR3 reads TGCAGCGTTGCCACAACTAGTTGGGACACTGAAGCTTTCTTT.

This chain connects TRBV29-1 to TRBJ2-3; TRBD2 agrees at 7 bases. The germline V gene has CDR1 SQVTM and CDR2 ANQGSEA. The trim removed 8 bases at V and 3 bases at J, leaving 8 bases unmatched. The CDR3 consists of 13 residues. The CDR3 sequence: CSLGGKITDTQYF. The CDR3 DNA sequence: TGCAGCCTGGGGGGGAAGATAACAGATACGCAGTATTTT.

This chain links TRBV11-3 with TRBJ1-3; D not certain. Trimming removed 1 base at V and 0 bases at J, with 4 bases between. Germline CDR1 reads SGHNT; CDR2 reads YENEEA. The CDR3 extends over 14 amino acids. The CDR3 protein is CASSLGPSGNTIYF. In DNA, the CDR3 is TGTGCCAGCAGCTTAGGACCCTCTGGAAACACCATATATTTT.

The CDR3 is CASSQPRQGGPSYEQYF. Written as DNA, the CDR3 is TGTGCCAGCAGTCAACCGAGACAGGGTGGTCCCTCCTACGAGCAGTACTTC. This chain connects TRBV28 to TRBJ2-7, with 7 bases identical to TRBD1. With 5 bases clipped from V and 0 bases from J, the junction kept 13 bases outside the gene matches. This CDR3 has 17 amino acids. Germline V gives CDR1 MDHEN, CDR2 SYDVKM.

The J gene is TRBJ2-7, the V gene TRBV6-6; D possibly corresponds to TRBD2 (5 bases). V lost 2 bases and J 9 bases, leaving 8 bases between the germline ends. This CDR3 has 11 amino acids. Germline CDR1 and CDR2: MNHNY and SVGAGI (reference sequence). For the CDR3, the DNA is TGTGCCAGCAGTTACGCCGAGGGGCAGTACTTC. It yields the protein CASSYAEGQYF.

This chain connects TRBV5-4 to TRBJ1-2; perhaps TRBD1 as D (6 bases). Trimming removed 4 bases from V and 3 bases from J, with 19 bases in between. The CDR3 runs 16 residues. Germline assignment: CDR1 SGHNT and CDR2 YYREEE (reference sequence). The chain's CDR3 is CASSASSTGPDYGYTF. CDR3 sequence (DNA): TGTGCCAGCAGCGCCAGCTCGACAGGACCAGACTATGGCTACACCTTC.

The chain employs TRBV5-6 and TRBJ2-7; D is uncertain. CDR1 is SGHDT, CDR2 YYEEEE, per germline. There are 16 residues in the CDR3. Trimming cost V 0 bases and J 2 bases, with 15 bases left between them. The CDR3 nucleotides read TGTGCCAGCAGCTTGGCCGGTGTAGTTACGACCTACGAGCAGTACTTC. This gives the protein CASSLAGVVTTYEQYF. Using reference TRBV5-6 and TRBJ2-7 for the parts outside the CDR3, the full variable domain is DAGVTQSPTHLIKTRGQQVTLRCSPKSGHDTVSWYQQALGQGPQFIFQYYEEEERQRGNFPDRFSGHQFPNYSSELNVNALLLGDSALYLCASSLAGVVTTYEQYFGPGTRLTVT.

The chain employs TRBV4-1 and TRBJ1-1; TRBD1 matches at 8 bases. This CDR3 contains 16 residues. The V gene end was trimmed by 0 bases and the J gene end by 7 bases; junction bases not matched to a gene: 10. Germline V lookup: CDR1 MGHRA, CDR2 YSYEKL. CDR3 bases: TGCGCCAGCAGCCAAGAGTGGCAGGGGGCGCTCAGTGAAGCTTTCTTT. It yields the protein CASSQEWQGALSEAFF.

On this clone itself: The junction differs from germline at one of its ends, possibly a read error. This chain joins TRBV7-2 and TRBJ2-3; D perhaps matches TRBD2 (6 bases). The CDR3 extends over 15 amino acids. Germline V gene lookup returns CDR1 SGHTA and CDR2 FQGNSA. The DNA of the CDR3 is TGTGCCAGCGGCTTAGAGGAGGGAATAACAGATACGCAGTATTTT. This translates into CASGLEEGITDTQYF.

The chain recombines TRBV19 with TRBJ2-2; 10 nucleotides line up with TRBD2. Germline V gene lookup returns CDR1 LNHDA and CDR2 SQIVND (reference sequence). V trimming: 7 bases; J trimming: 5 bases; junction bases outside the gene matches: 7. The CDR3 runs to 15 residues. The chain's CDR3 is CASNRLAGATGELFF. Here the CDR3 DNA reads TGTGCCAGTAACCGACTAGCGGGTGCGACCGGGGAGCTGTTTTTT.

The chain couples TRBV5-6 to TRBJ2-1, with a possible D match to TRBD1 (6 bases). V was shortened by 2 bases and J by 11 bases, with 8 bases between the two germline ends. CDR3 length: 11 amino acids. The germline V gene has CDR1 SGHDT and CDR2 YYEEEE. As DNA, the CDR3 is TGTGCCAGCAGCTTCCGGGACAAGCAGTTCTTC. It translates to CASSFRDKQFF.

As concerns this clone: Different DNA sequences within this sample yield the same CDR3. The chain's CDR3 is CASSLGQGAVYEQYF. CDR3 DNA: TGTGCCAGCAGCTTGGGACAGGGGGCAGTCTACGAGCAGTACTTC. The chain employs TRBV7-3 and TRBJ2-7; 12 nucleotides match TRBD1. V trimming: 3 bases; J trimming: 3 bases; junction bases outside the gene matches: 3. Germline V gene lookup returns CDR1 SGHTA and CDR2 FQGTGA. The CDR3 contains 15 residues.

The sample holds one count of this clone. The chain combines TRBV19 with TRBJ1-5; D may be TRBD1 (5 bases). Germline loops: CDR1 LNHDA, CDR2 SQIVND (reference sequence). The length of the CDR3 is 14 residues. V lost 1 base, J lost 9 bases, and 13 bases lay in between. Here the CDR3 reads CASSIAGPGWPQHF. CDR3 nucleotide sequence: TGTGCCAGTAGTATAGCGGGACCGGGTTGGCCCCAGCATTTT.